The TCR beta chain described here comes from a study of beta chain features in type 1 diabetes (dated by TCRdb to the late 2010s). Regarding the research as a whole: Mean age, gender distribution, total cell number and subset yield did not differ between patients and healthy donors. A total of 85 million to 140 million sorted cells were examined across all samples, and a strong correlation was observed between cell number per subset and RNA yield. The study compared the TCRB repertoires of sorted circulating CD4+ T cell subsets in recently diagnosed type 1 diabetes patients with those in matched healthy donors. Regulatory and stem cell-like memory subsets were isolated from only 8 patients and about eight healthy donors, whereas naive and central memory subsets came from all 30 or so donors. Study-wide findings and limitations: Only small numbers of individuals were included in the HLA sub-analyses, which left unresolved whether HLA type had any influence on TCRB rearrangement. Because cDNA was sequenced instead of genomic DNA, highly expressing activated cells could be over-represented, though the groups showed no difference in activation or CD3 levels. At VDJ recombination sites, type 1 diabetes patients had fewer insertions and more deleted nucleotides, which implies abnormalities in thymic rearrangement. Naive, central memory and regulatory TCRB repertoires appeared more similar among patients than among healthy donors. In all four CD4+ subsets, TCRB CDR3 length was moderately but significantly shorter in type 1 diabetes patients. Shorter templates might have been favored by PCR, but patient and control samples were amplified and corrected together, so both groups would have been affected equally by any skew.

As regards this clone: Its antigen is unknown. The input lacks base qualities; no much larger clone sits a single base away.

V sheds 3 bases and J sheds 7 bases, leaving 16 bases between their ends. From the germline V gene, CDR1 is SGHRS and CDR2 is YFSETQ. The CDR3 measures 14 amino acids from cysteine to phenylalanine. Only CDR3 DNA remains: 42 bases, in frame from the first base. Each donor gave one peripheral blood draw, about 100 mL on average, collected into heparinised tubes. A BD FACSAria II was used to sort naive, central memory, regulatory and stem cell-like memory CD4+ T cells with a panel that included CD45RO, CCR7, CD25, CD127, CD95 and CD27. Purity was above 95% for every sorted population. PBMCs were isolated right away by Lymphoprep density gradient centrifugation and were stained directly, without culture. So that batch effects would be minimized, each experiment stained and sorted samples in pairs, pairing one healthy donor with one patient. All of the isolated RNA was reverse transcribed with the High Capacity cDNA Reverse Transcription Kit, so expressed TCRB transcripts were sequenced. Deep immunoSEQ sequencing was applied to naive, central memory and regulatory T cell samples, giving an average of around 4 million total reads per sample. After sorted cells were lysed in RLT buffer, RNA was extracted with DNase-treated RNeasy Micro or Mini kits, with the choice depending on cell number. Each cell subset was processed on its own to prevent cross-contamination, while patient and healthy donor samples were processed together. The immunoSEQ multiplex PCR was used to amplify TCRB sequences from cDNA, generating 87-bp fragments that spanned the CDR3 region. Sequencing of the amplicons was done on the Illumina HiSeq platform. The original methods were these. Synthetic template baselines were used to correct PCR bias computationally, reads within Hamming distance 2 were collapsed together, and singletons that could not be merged were discarded. Reads were aligned against IMGT so that V, D and J genes, CDR3 length and insertions or deletions at six rearrangement sites could be assigned. Clonotype counts were normalized to sorted cell number within each subset before computing true diversity and Gini coefficients with the tcR R package. The overlap coefficient, calculated on TCRB nucleotide sequences, was used to measure repertoire sharing. Out-of-frame TCRB sequences from naive cells were analyzed to stand in for the pre-selection repertoire. TCRdb took over this immuneACCESS table, retaining in-frame rearrangements with V and J assigned. Such tables are incomplete; in checked studies, under half of the missing clones stem from an unresolved V gene, and the remainder is unexplained. The DNA was the basis for D and trimming; V, J and clone size are from that table. Recorded for this sample are over 700,000 clones; roughly 17% of them occurred a single time. 0.023% of the sample is held by the ten biggest clonotypes.

The chain is assembled from TRBV5-1 and TRBJ1-2; a confident D gene designation cannot be given. This clonotype originated in a woman younger than 35 in good health. Sequenced: naive CD4+ T cells from blood. Explained via the paper, the cell subset or site label denotes: true naive CD4+ T cells. The bases read TGCGCCAGCAGCTCGCTTCAGGACCGGACTGGCTACACCTTC. This is translated as CASSSLQDRTGYTF.